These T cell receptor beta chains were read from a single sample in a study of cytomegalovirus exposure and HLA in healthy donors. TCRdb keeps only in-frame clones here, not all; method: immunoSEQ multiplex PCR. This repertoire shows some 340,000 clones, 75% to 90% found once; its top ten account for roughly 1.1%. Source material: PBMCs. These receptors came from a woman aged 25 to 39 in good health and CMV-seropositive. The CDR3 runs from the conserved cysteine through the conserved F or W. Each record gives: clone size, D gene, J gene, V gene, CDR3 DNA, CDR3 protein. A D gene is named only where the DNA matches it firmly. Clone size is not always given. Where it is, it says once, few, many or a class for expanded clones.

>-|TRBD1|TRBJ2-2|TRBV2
TGTGCCAGCAGTGACTTCCCGGGACAGGGGTTCTCCACCGGGGAGCTGTTTTTT
CASSDFPGQGFSTGELFF
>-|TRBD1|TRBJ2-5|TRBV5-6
TGTGCCAGCAGCTTTGGACAGGGGAGTTGGGAGACCCAGTACTTC
CASSFGQGSWETQYF
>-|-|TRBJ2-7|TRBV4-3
TGCGCCAGCAGCCAAGGCTCCATGTACGAGCAGTACTTC
CASSQGSMYEQYF
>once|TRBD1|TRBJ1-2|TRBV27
TGTGCCAGCAGTCCGACAGGGACTTATGGCTACACCTTC
CASSPTGTYGYTF
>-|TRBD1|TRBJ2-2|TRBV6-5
TGTGCCAGCAGTCGACAGGGGACGGTCACCGGGGAGCTGTTTTTT
CASSRQGTVTGELFF
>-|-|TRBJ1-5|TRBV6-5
TGTGCCAGCAGTTACAGTAGCAATCAGCCCCAGCATTTT
CASSYSSNQPQHF
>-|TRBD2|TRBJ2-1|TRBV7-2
TGTGCCAGCAGCACGCTACCGGGACTAGCGGGAGACGAGCAGTTCTTC
CASSTLPGLAGDEQFF
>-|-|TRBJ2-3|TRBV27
TGTGCCAGCAGTCCAAGCGTTTTTAGCACAGATACGCAGTATTTT
CASSPSVFSTDTQYF
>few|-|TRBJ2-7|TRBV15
TGTGCCACCAGCGAATCTACCTACGAGCAGTACTTC
CATSESTYEQYF
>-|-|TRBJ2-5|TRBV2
TGTGCCAGCACTGCGGGACCACTCCAAGAGACCCAGTACTTC
CASTAGPLQETQYF
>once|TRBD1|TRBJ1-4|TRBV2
TGTGCCAGCATTCGAGGACAGGGGACCCTTAATGAAAAACTGTTTTTT
CASIRGQGTLNEKLFF
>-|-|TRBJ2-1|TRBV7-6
TGTGCCAGCAGCTCACGCTTTGAGGGGAGAGACTACAATGAGCAGTTCTTC
CASSSRFEGRDYNEQFF
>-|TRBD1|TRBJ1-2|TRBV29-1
TGCAGCGTCCTATACAGGGGGGGTGGCTACACCTTC
CSVLYRGGGYTF
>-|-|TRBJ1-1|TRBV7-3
TGTGCCAGCAGCTTAGGGGACATGACTGAAGCTTTCTTT
CASSLGDMTEAFF